These 17 T cell receptor beta chains share one sample of origin, sequenced in a study of T cells in severe cutaneous drug reactions. The patients sequenced had a carbamazepine-induced Stevens-Johnson syndrome or toxic epidermal necrolysis reaction. Libraries were made by iRepertoire multiplex PCR with TCR subtype-specific primers for bulk and single-cell sequencing. TCRdb re-called the multiplex PCR reads and gives one entry per CDR3 protein, without DNA. The sample features 20,000 to 25,000 distinct CDR3 sequences, with under 8.5% in its top ten. The specimen was PBMCs. The receptor source for this set is a human donor with toxic epidermal necrolysis, a severe cutaneous drug reaction.

The V and J genes are TRBV28 and TRBJ2-1. The CDR3 has 15 amino acids. The germline V gene has CDR1 MDHEN and CDR2 SYDVKM. Here the CDR3 reads CASGPLVVSYNEQFF.

J is TRBJ2-1 and V is TRBV20-1; TCRdb proposes TRBD1, but this gene call is untestable without DNA. Germline V gives CDR1 DFQATT, CDR2 SNEGSKA (reference sequence). The CDR3 runs 12 residues. The CDR3 loop reads CSADPTGYEQFF.

This chain uses TRBV5-1 with TRBJ2-1; without DNA, the TCRdb call of TRBD1 cannot be checked. The germline V gene encodes CDR1 SGHRS and CDR2 YFSETQ. This CDR3 is built from 18 residues. CDR3 protein: CASSSPGQQSLSYNEQFF. The full variable domain, with the rest looked up from reference TRBV5-1 and TRBJ2-1, is KAGVTQTPRYLIKTRGQQVTLSCSPISGHRSVSWYQQTPGQGLQFLFEYFSETQRNKGNFPGRFSGRQFSNSRSEMNVSTLELGDSALYLCASSSPGQQSLSYNEQFFGPGTRLTVL.

V usage is TRBV9 and J usage is TRBJ1-5. Germline CDR1 is SGDLS and CDR2 is YYNGEE. CDR3 length: 11 amino acids. The CDR3 here is CASGGNQPQHF.

The chain employs TRBV7-9 and TRBJ2-7; TCRdb's D call of TRBD1 is untestable without DNA. Germline V gene lookup returns CDR1 SEHNR and CDR2 FQNEAQ (reference sequence). The CDR3 spans 17 residues. The CDR3 spells CASSYVKDSVGSYEQYF.

The gene calls are TRBV25-1 and TRBJ1-1; the TCRdb call, TRBD1, lacks DNA for checking. The germline CDR1 and CDR2 sequences are MGHDK and SYGVNS. The CDR3 length is 14 residues. This CDR3 is CASSWGPKNTEAFF.

The CDR3 is CASRAWEPGQVNEKLFF. This chain joins TRBV12-3 or TRBV12-4 and TRBJ1-4; TCRdb picks TRBD1, but there is no DNA to check that call. CDR3 length equals 17 residues.

The gene calls are TRBV4-3 and TRBJ1-5. In germline, CDR1 is LGHNA, CDR2 YSLEER. The length of the CDR3 is 15 residues. The CDR3 sequence: CASSPGTVSNQPQHF.

This rearrangement joins TRBV7-9 to TRBJ1-3; TCRdb's D gene call, TRBD1, goes unchecked for lack of DNA. The germline V gene has CDR1 SEHNR and CDR2 FQNEAQ (reference sequence). CDR3 size: 12 residues. The CDR3 loop is CASSLEGSTIYF. The full variable domain, its missing parts supplied by reference TRBV7-9 and TRBJ1-3, is DTGVSQNPRHKITKRGQNVTFRCDPISEHNRLYWYRQTLGQGPEFLTYFQNEAQLEKSRLLSDRFSAERPKGSFSTLEIQRTEQGDSAMYLCASSLEGSTIYFGEGSWLTVV.

This chain links TRBV27 with TRBJ2-2. From germline, CDR1 is MNHEY and CDR2 SMNVEV (reference sequence). There are 15 residues in the CDR3. The CDR3: CASSLSLADTGELFF.

The rearrangement links TRBV10-2 to TRBJ1-2; the TCRdb D gene call, TRBD1, has no DNA to confirm it. In germline, CDR1 is WSHSY, CDR2 SAAADI. The CDR3 totals 15 residues. CDR3 amino acids: CASSESIPRRDGYTF.

V usage is TRBV11-2 and J usage is TRBJ2-3; the D call of TRBD2 rests on TCRdb alone, since no DNA is present to check it. Germline V lookup: CDR1 SGHAT, CDR2 FQNNGV. This CDR3 is built from 16 residues. The CDR3 reads CASSRSRAGGTDTQYF.

The chain recombines TRBV15 with TRBJ1-2. Germline-derived CDR1 and CDR2 are LNHNV and YYDKDF (reference sequence). This CDR3 contains 12 residues. CDR3 sequence: CATSRDRGGYTF.

The chain is built from TRBV7-9 and TRBJ1-5; the D call from TCRdb, TRBD1, cannot be confirmed without DNA. Germline CDR1 and CDR2: SEHNR and FQNEAQ (reference sequence). This CDR3 contains 14 residues. The CDR3 region is CASSGPRGNQPQHF. The full variable domain, with the rest looked up from reference TRBV7-9 and TRBJ1-5, is DTGVSQNPRHKITKRGQNVTFRCDPISEHNRLYWYRQTLGQGPEFLTYFQNEAQLEKSRLLSDRFSAERPKGSFSTLEIQRTEQGDSAMYLCASSGPRGNQPQHFGDGTRLSIL.

CDR3 protein: CASSSVGNSPLHF. V gene TRBV5-1 combines with J gene TRBJ1-6. CDR3 length: 13 residues. The V gene's germline CDR1 is SGHRS and CDR2 YFSETQ.

This rearrangement joins TRBV12-3 or TRBV12-4 to TRBJ2-1. This CDR3 region has 14 residues. CDR3 residues: CASSLWGIRNEQFF.

This sequence joins TRBV28 and TRBJ1-2. The germline V gene has CDR1 MDHEN and CDR2 SYDVKM. CDR3 size: 14 residues. CDR3 protein: CASSWAGSNYGYTF.